Listed below are T cell receptor beta chains from one sample, sequenced in a study of Ad26.COV2.S vaccination and SARS-CoV-2 variants. Assay: immunoSEQ multiplex PCR; the TCRdb copy retains only in-frame clones and omits some. The table includes hundreds of thousands of clones, 70% to 90% detected once. Material: peripheral blood, obtained in a trial of Ad26.COV2.S vaccine versus placebo. These receptors were collected from a person aged 18-60 years who received the Ad26.COV2.S COVID-19 vaccine or a placebo. Both conserved end residues are part of each CDR3. D genes are given only for firm matches. Size tells how often a clone was seen (once, few, many) or the class of an expanded clone, and some rows leave it out.

j_call | v_call | d_call | clone_size | cdr3_aa | cdr3_nt
TRBJ2-5 | TRBV6-2/TRBV6-3 | NA | NA | CASSYSFTGLPGTQYF | TGTGCCAGCAGTTACTCGTTCACGGGACTCCCGGGGACCCAGTACTTC
TRBJ2-2 | TRBV11-2 | TRBD2 | NA | CASSLRREGLTGELFF | TGTGCCAGCAGCTTAAGGCGGGAGGGTTTGACCGGGGAGCTGTTTTTT
TRBJ1-3 | TRBV19 | NA | NA | CASITGSGNTIYF | TGTGCCAGTATAACAGGCTCTGGAAACACCATATATTTT
TRBJ1-2 | TRBV27 | TRBD1 | NA | CASSSGGHGYTF | TGTGCCAGCAGTTCAGGGGGACATGGCTACACCTTC
TRBJ2-7 | TRBV19 | NA | once | CASSAPRQGAYEQYF | TGTGCCAGTAGTGCCCCTCGGCAGGGCGCCTACGAGCAGTACTTC
TRBJ2-1 | TRBV5-4 | TRBD2 | NA | CASSPLAGVSYNEQFF | TGTGCCAGCAGCCCCCTAGCGGGAGTCTCCTACAATGAGCAGTTCTTC
TRBJ2-1 | TRBV18 | TRBD2 | NA | CASSYLAGGPTGSYNEQFF | TGTGCCAGCTCGTATCTAGCGGGAGGGCCTACCGGCTCCTACAATGAGCAGTTCTTC
TRBJ2-7 | TRBV6-5 | NA | NA | CASSTTGLGGYEQYF | TGTGCCAGCAGTACAACAGGACTAGGGGGTTACGAGCAGTACTTC
TRBJ2-5 | TRBV6-1 | NA | NA | CASSVAPQETQYF | TGTGCCAGCAGTGTAGCACCTCAAGAGACCCAGTACTTC
TRBJ2-1 | TRBV4-2 | TRBD2 | NA | CASSRQREGYNEQFF | TGTGCCAGCAGTCGACAGAGGGAGGGATACAATGAGCAGTTCTTC
TRBJ2-1 | TRBV6-5 | NA | NA | CASSYGGFREGEQFF | TGTGCCAGCAGTTACGGTGGTTTCCGCGAAGGAGAGCAGTTCTTC
TRBJ1-2 | TRBV6-5 | NA | few | CASSSRDGWDGYTF | TGTGCCAGCAGTTCCAGGGACGGTTGGGATGGCTACACCTTC
TRBJ2-5 | TRBV24-1 | TRBD1 | NA | CATSDRDRGGETQYF | TGTGCCACCAGTGACAGGGACAGGGGGGGGGAGACCCAGTACTTC
TRBJ1-2 | TRBV9 | NA | NA | CASSGTGRINGYTF | TGTGCCAGCAGTGGGACCGGGCGAATCAATGGCTACACCTTC
TRBJ1-1 | TRBV3-1/TRBV3-2 | NA | NA | CASSLLTAATEAFF | TGTGCCAGCAGCCTCCTTACAGCGGCCACTGAAGCTTTCTTT